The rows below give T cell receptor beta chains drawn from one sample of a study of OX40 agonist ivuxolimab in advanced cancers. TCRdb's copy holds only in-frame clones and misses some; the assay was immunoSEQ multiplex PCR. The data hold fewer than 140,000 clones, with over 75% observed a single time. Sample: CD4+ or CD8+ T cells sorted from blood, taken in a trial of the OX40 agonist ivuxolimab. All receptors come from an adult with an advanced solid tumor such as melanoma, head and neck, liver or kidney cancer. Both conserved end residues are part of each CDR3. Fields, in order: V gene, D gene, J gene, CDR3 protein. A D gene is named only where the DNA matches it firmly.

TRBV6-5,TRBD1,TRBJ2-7,CASSLGQGFSYEQYF
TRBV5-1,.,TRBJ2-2,CASSLGQGIGELFF
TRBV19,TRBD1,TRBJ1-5,CASSRTGGDSNQPQHF
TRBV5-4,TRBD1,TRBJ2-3,CASSQRQGLIDTQYF
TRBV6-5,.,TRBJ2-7,CASSLVRYYEQYF
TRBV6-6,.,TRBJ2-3,CASASGSQFTDTQYF
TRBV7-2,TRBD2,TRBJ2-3,CASSLVGGAADTQYF
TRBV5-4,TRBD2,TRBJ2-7,CASSPGGGGRPYEQYF
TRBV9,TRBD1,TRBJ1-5,CASSVATGKGSNQPQHF
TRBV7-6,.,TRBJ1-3,CASSLLTQGQNTIYF
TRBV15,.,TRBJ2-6,CATSTSGTPLMGANVLTF
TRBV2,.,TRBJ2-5,CASRAQGETQYF
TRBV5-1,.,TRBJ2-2,CASRVTTNTGELFF
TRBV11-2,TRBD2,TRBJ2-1,CASSRLAGGRTEQFF
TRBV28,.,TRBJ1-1,CASSFTVNTEAFF
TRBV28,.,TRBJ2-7,CASSSARDEQYF
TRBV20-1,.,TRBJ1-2,CSGPGYTF
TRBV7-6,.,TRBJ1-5,CASSLEGKVGSQPQHF
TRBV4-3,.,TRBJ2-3,CASSQLLYSVVGGDTQYF
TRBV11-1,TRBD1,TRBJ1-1,CASSLTSGGNTEAFF
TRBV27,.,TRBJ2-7,CASSLGTTPYEQYF
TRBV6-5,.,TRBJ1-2,CASSLPRANYGYTF
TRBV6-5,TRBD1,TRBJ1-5,CASRPQGRVRPQHF
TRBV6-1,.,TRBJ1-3,CASSDWGRGGNTIYF
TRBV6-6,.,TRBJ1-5,CASRLGNQPQHF
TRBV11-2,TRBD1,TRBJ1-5,CASRATGDRGQPQHF
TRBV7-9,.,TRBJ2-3,CASTPTLKFDSTDTQYF
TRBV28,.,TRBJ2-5,CASTPGREETQYF
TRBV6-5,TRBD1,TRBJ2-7,CASNPGQGAPYEQYF
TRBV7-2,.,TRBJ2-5,CASSPTRDPLGETQYF
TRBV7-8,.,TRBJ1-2,CASSGLPGNYGYTF
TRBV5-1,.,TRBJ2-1,CASSTNRDTAYNEQFF
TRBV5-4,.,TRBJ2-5,CASSSRRTAQETQYF
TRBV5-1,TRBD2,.,CASRQPTSEYPYEQYF
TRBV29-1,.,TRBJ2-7,CSSRGSSYEQYF
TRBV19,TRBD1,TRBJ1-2,CASRTGGSYGYTF
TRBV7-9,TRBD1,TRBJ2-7,CASTGQDITYEQYF
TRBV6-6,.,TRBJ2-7,CASRQGGYEQYF
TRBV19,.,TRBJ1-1,CASMPEGTWGTEAFF
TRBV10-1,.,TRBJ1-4,CASSESTGYEKLFF
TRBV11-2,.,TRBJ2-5,CASSRDPHPLETQYF
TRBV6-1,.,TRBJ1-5,CASSVRPNQPQHF
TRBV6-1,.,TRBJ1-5,CASSESTGYSNQPQHF
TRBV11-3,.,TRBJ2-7,CASSVGQLGDYEQYF
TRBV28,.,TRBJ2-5,CASSPLDSLETQYF
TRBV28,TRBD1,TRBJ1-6,CASRQGGSYNSPLHF
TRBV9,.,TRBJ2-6,CASSVASRNWGANVLTF
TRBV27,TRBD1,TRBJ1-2,CASSLGGGGYGYTF
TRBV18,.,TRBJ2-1,CASSPPKTKLYNEQFF
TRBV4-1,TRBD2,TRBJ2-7,CASSSPGTSGAYEQYF